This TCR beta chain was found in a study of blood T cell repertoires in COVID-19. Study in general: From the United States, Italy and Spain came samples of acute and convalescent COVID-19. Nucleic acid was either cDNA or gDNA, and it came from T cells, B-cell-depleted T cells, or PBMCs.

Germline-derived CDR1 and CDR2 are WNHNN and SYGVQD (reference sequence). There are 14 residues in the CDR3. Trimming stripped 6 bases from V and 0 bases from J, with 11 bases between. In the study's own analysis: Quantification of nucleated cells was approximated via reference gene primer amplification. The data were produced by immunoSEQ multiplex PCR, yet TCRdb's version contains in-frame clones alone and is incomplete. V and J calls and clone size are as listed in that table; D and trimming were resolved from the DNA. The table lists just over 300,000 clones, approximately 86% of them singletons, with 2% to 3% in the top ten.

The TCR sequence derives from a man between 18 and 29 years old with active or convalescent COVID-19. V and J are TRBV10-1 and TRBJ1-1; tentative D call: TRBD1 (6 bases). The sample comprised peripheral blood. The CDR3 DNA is TGCGCCAGCAGATCAGCAGGGGTGAACACTGAAGCTTTCTTT. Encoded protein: CASRSAGVNTEAFF.